What follows are 10 T cell receptor beta chains derived from one specimen sequenced in a study of beta chain features in type 1 diabetes (dated by TCRdb to the late 2010s). Overall study outcomes, separate from this receptor: Type 1 diabetes patients showed a moderate but significant shortening of TCRB CDR3 length in all four CD4+ subsets.

Antigens of these TCRs are unknown. Library preparation was by the immunoSEQ multiplex PCR assay. The entire isolated RNA was reverse transcribed using the High Capacity cDNA Reverse Transcription Kit, and thus expressed TCRB transcripts were sequenced. Imported from immuneACCESS, the table was reduced by TCRdb to in-frame sequences with V and J called. These copies leave out some clones; in studies compared against another copy, an unresolved V gene accounts for under half, and the cause of the remainder is not known. Recorded for this sample are 250,000 to 300,000 clones; roughly 25% of them occurred a single time. The biggest ten clones account for about 0.011% of the sample. Sequenced input: naive CD4+ T cells from blood. The sample's cell subset or site, from its label and the paper: true naive CD4+ T cells. The receptors were sampled from a woman between 25 and 40 years old with type 1 diabetes.

This clone was counted a few times. The chain links TRBV11-2 to TRBJ2-7; D remains unclear. The ends were cut back, 2 bases at V and 3 bases at J, with 8 bases in the middle. This CDR3 region has 13 residues. Per germline, CDR1 SGHAT and CDR2 FQNNGV. The CDR3 bases are TGTGCCAGCAGCTTAATCCAGGTCTACGAGCAGTACTTC. Protein product: CASSLIQVYEQYF.

This clone was picked up a small number of times. This chain connects TRBV11-2 to TRBJ2-7, with D maybe TRBD1 (6 bases). The CDR3 consists of 15 residues. V shed 5 bases and J shed 1 base, with 15 bases lying between them. The germline gives CDR1 SGHAT, CDR2 FQNNGV. CDR3 region: CASSRTLRGSYEQYF. As DNA, the CDR3 is TGTGCCAGCAGCAGAACCCTCAGGGGATCCTACGAGCAGTACTTC.

V is TRBV6-4 and J is TRBJ1-2; maybe TRBD1 (5 bases). V gave up 6 bases and J gave up 7 bases, with 15 bases separating them. CDR1 MRHNA and CDR2 SNTAGT come from the germline V gene. The CDR3 is 13 residues long. Written as DNA, the CDR3 is TGTGCCAGCAGGGCTTCCACAGGCCTTGGCTACACCTTC. It yields the protein CASRASTGLGYTF.

This clone has just a few counts. The chain joins TRBV29-1 to TRBJ2-1, with a weak D call TRBD1 (5 bases). V was shortened by 4 bases and J by 4 bases, with 11 bases between the two germline ends. Germline V CDR1 and CDR2: SQVTM, ANQGSEA. The CDR3 totals 13 residues. The CDR3 spells CSVAQGGYNEQFF. The DNA for the CDR3 is TGCAGCGTTGCCCAGGGCGGTTACAATGAGCAGTTCTTC.

The chain is built from TRBV21-1 and TRBJ2-1; the table's D call, TRBD2, was not checked against the DNA. TRBV21-1 is described as a pseudogene. CDR3 length: 20 residues. The DNA for the CDR3 is TGTGCCAGCAGCAAATCTTTCGTGGCTAGCGGGCAGAGCTCCTACAATGAGCAGTTCTTC. As protein: CASSKSFVASGQSSYNEQFF.

This clone was seen only a few times. The chain joins TRBV7-8 to TRBJ1-1, with a possible D match to TRBD1 (5 bases). V shed 5 bases and J shed 3 bases, with 13 bases lying between them. The CDR3 sequence is 14 residues long. Germline V lookup: CDR1 SGHVS, CDR2 FQNEAQ. This chain's CDR3 is CASSTREEDTEAFF. Written as DNA, the CDR3 is TGTGCCAGCAGCACCAGGGAGGAGGACACTGAAGCTTTCTTT. The whole variable domain, remainder taken from reference TRBV7-8 and TRBJ1-1, is GAGVSQSPRYKVAKRGQDVALRCDPISGHVSLFWYQQALGQGPEFLTYFQNEAQLDKSGLPSDRFFAERPEGSVSTLKIQRTQQEDSAVYLCASSTREEDTEAFFGQGTRLTVV.

This clone turned up a few times. Within the sample, other DNA sequences also encode this same CDR3. The chain combines TRBV4-1 with TRBJ2-6; D might be TRBD1 (5 bases). The V end lost 3 bases, the J end lost 0 bases, and 9 bases lay between the germline ends. Germline CDR1 is MGHRA and CDR2 is YSYEKL. This CDR3 is built from 16 residues. The CDR3 reads CASSQPTDSGANVLTF. CDR3 bases: TGCGCCAGCAGCCAGCCGACAGACTCTGGGGCCAACGTCCTGACTTTC.

This clone turned up a few times. V usage is TRBV9 and J usage is TRBJ2-3, with 8 bases lining up with TRBD2. This CDR3 comprises 15 residues. Trimming cost V 3 bases and J 3 bases; bases outside gene matches: 6. Germline CDR1 reads SGDLS; CDR2 reads YYNGEE. The CDR3 reads CASSAFSGTTDTQYF. The CDR3 DNA reads TGTGCCAGCAGCGCCTTTAGCGGGACGACAGATACGCAGTATTTT.

The rearrangement uses TRBV5-1 and TRBJ1-1; 8 nucleotides align to TRBD1. Germline V gene data show CDR1 as SGHRS and CDR2 as YFSETQ. There are 14 residues in the CDR3. V was pared by 4 bases and J by 7 bases, with 9 bases of the junction left unmatched. CDR3: CASSVTGALGEAFF. CDR3 in DNA: TGCGCCAGCAGCGTGACAGGGGCCTTGGGTGAAGCTTTCTTT.

This clone was found a few times. The chain has TRBV5-1 and TRBJ2-3; 11 bases fit TRBD2. The V gene's germline CDR1 is SGHRS and CDR2 YFSETQ. The CDR3 is made up of 18 amino acids. V dropped 0 bases and J dropped 4; count of bases not matched to a gene: 10. This chain's CDR3 is CASSLASGRRTGSDTQYF. The CDR3 coding sequence is TGCGCCAGCAGCTTGGCTAGCGGGAGGCGGACGGGATCAGATACGCAGTATTTT.